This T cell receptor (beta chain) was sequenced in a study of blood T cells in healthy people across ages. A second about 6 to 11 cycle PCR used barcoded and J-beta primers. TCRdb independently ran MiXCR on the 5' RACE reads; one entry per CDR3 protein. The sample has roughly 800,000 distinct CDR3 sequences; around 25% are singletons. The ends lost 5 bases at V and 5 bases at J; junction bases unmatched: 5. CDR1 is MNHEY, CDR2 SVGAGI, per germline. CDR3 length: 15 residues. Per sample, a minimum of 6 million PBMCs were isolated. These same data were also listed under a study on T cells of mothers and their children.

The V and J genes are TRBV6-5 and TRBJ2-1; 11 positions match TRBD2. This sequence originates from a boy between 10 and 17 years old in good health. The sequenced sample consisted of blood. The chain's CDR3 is CASSHLTSGDNEQFF. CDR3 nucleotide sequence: TGTGCCAGCAGTCATCTGACTAGCGGGGACAATGAGCAGTTCTTC.